These 32 T cell receptor beta chains came from one sample sequenced in a study of blood T cell repertoires in COVID-19. The table came from immunoSEQ multiplex PCR; TCRdb's copy has only in-frame clones and leaves some out. The sample consists of roughly 100,000 clones, around 82% of them appearing once. Sequencing was done on a sample of peripheral blood. The receptors come from a man in his sixties with acute or convalescent COVID-19.

CDR3 nucleotide sequence: TGTGCCAGCAGCGTACGGACAGGGGCAGATACGCAGTATTTT. This codes for CASSVRTGADTQYF. The chain recombines TRBV9 with TRBJ2-3; 9 bases agree with TRBD1. CDR3 length: 14 residues. Germline V gives CDR1 SGDLS, CDR2 YYNGEE. Trimming removed 1 base from V and 4 bases from J; junction bases left unmatched: 1. Looking up the rest from reference TRBV9 and TRBJ2-3 gives the full variable domain: DSGVTQTPKHLITATGQRVTLRCSPRSGDLSVYWYQQSLDQGLQFLIQYYNGEERAKGNILERFSAQQFPDLHSELNLSSLELGDSALYFCASSVRTGADTQYFGPGTRLTVL.

The chain employs TRBV27 and TRBJ1-5; TRBD1 agrees at 9 bases. The CDR3 covers 15 residues. Per germline, CDR1 MNHEY and CDR2 SMNVEV (reference sequence). Germline trimming cut 5 bases from V and 6 bases from J; bases unmatched to any gene: 8. The CDR3: CASSPAGQGGQPQHF. The DNA of the CDR3 is TGTGCCAGCAGTCCGGCGGGACAGGGCGGTCAGCCCCAGCATTTT.

The chain joins TRBV7-9 to TRBJ2-3; 10 nucleotides agree with TRBD2. After removal of 4 bases from V and 6 bases from J, the junction contained 13 bases not matched to a gene. CDR3 length: 17 amino acids. Germline V gene lookup returns CDR1 SEHNR and CDR2 FQNEAQ (reference sequence). The CDR3 spells CASSSPKSGGASDTQYF. CDR3 nucleotide sequence: TGTGCCAGCAGCTCACCAAAGAGCGGGGGGGCATCCGATACGCAGTATTTT.

CDR3 loop: CASSLDRGGETDTQYF. The CDR3 DNA is TGTGCCAGCAGCTTAGATAGGGGGGGAGAGACAGATACGCAGTATTTT. The rearrangement joins TRBV7-2 to TRBJ2-3, with D perhaps TRBD2 (7 bases). From germline, CDR1 is SGHTA and CDR2 FQGNSA. V gave up 1 base and J gave up 3 bases, with 14 bases separating them. The CDR3 sequence is 16 residues long. The full variable domain, completed using reference TRBV7-2 and TRBJ2-3, is GAGVSQSPSNKVTEKGKDVELRCDPISGHTALYWYRQSLGQGLEFLIYFQGNSAPDKSGLPSDRFSAERTGGSVSTLTIQRTQQEDSAVYLCASSLDRGGETDTQYFGPGTRLTVL.

J is TRBJ1-5 and V is TRBV30, with D possibly matching TRBD1 (6 bases). Germline CDR1 and CDR2: GTSNPN and SVGIG (reference sequence). Trimming pared 4 bases from V and 5 bases from J, leaving 15 bases between. The CDR3 totals 14 residues. In DNA form, the CDR3 reads TGTGCCTGGACCCCCCAGGGGACCTATCAGCCCCAGCATTTT. Its translation: CAWTPQGTYQPQHF.

The chain couples TRBV9 to TRBJ2-1; possibly TRBD2 for D (6 bases). Trimming cost V 2 bases and J 9 bases, with 21 bases left between them. This CDR3 region has 16 residues. CDR1 and CDR2 (germline): SGDLS, YYNGEE. CDR3 DNA: TGTGCCAGCAGCGTCTCCGGGACTCCGACGTGGGCTGAGCAGTTCTTC. Its translation is CASSVSGTPTWAEQFF.

The CDR3 region is CASSPAGGSNQPQHF. The DNA of the CDR3 is TGTGCCAGCAGCCCAGCGGGGGGAAGCAATCAGCCCCAGCATTTT. V is TRBV6-2 or TRBV6-3 and J is TRBJ1-5; weak D call: TRBD1 (5 bases). The germline CDR1 and CDR2 sequences are MNHEY and SVGEGT. CDR3 size: 15 residues. V was cut by 6 bases and J by 1 base, with 13 bases left in between.

The rearrangement links TRBV13 to TRBJ2-2, with TRBD1 matching 11 bases. V was clipped by 6 bases and J by 5 bases; unmatched bases: 5. Germline V gives CDR1 PRHDT, CDR2 FYEKMQ (reference sequence). CDR3 length: 15 amino acids. The CDR3: CASRRTGGGTGELFF. The CDR3 bases are TGTGCCAGCAGACGGACAGGGGGCGGGACCGGGGAGCTGTTTTTT.

J is TRBJ1-5 and V is TRBV3-1 (or the pseudogene TRBV3-2), with D maybe TRBD1 (6 bases). Germline-derived CDR1 and CDR2 are LGHDT and YNNKEL (reference sequence). V lost 4 bases to trimming and J lost 0 bases, with 10 bases between them. The CDR3 has 15 residues. As DNA, the CDR3 is TGTGCCAGCAGCCCCCAGGGGAATAGCAATCAGCCCCAGCATTTT. Protein sequence: CASSPQGNSNQPQHF.

The chain uses TRBV28 and TRBJ2-2; 9 bases align to TRBD1. Germline CDR1 MDHEN, CDR2 SYDVKM. The CDR3 has 17 amino acids. V lost 5 bases and J lost 6; bases outside the gene matches: 13. As DNA, the CDR3 is TGTGCCAGCAGTGACACCGGGACAGGGTTGGGAGCCGGGGAGCTGTTTTTT. This translates into CASSDTGTGLGAGELFF.

This chain joins TRBV5-4 and TRBJ2-1, with 7 nucleotides matching TRBD1. J was trimmed by 3 bases and V by 1 base; bases with no gene match: 4. CDR1 and CDR2 from the germline V gene are SGHNT and YYREEE (reference sequence). The CDR3 is 15 amino acids. CDR3 sequence: CASSLRDSIYNEQFF. CDR3 DNA: TGTGCCAGCAGCTTGCGGGACAGTATCTACAATGAGCAGTTCTTC.

The rearrangement uses TRBV11-3 and TRBJ2-5, with 9 bases identical to TRBD2. CDR3 length: 16 residues. Germline CDR1 SGHNT, CDR2 YENEEA. V lost 6 bases and J lost 4; bases outside the gene matches: 12. CDR3 loop: CASSPPLRGGAETQYF. The CDR3 nucleotides read TGTGCCAGCAGTCCTCCCCTCCGCGGGGGGGCAGAGACCCAGTACTTC.

The chain combines TRBV10-3 with TRBJ1-5; 9 nucleotides align to TRBD1. J gave up 5 bases and V 6 bases, and 5 bases lay outside the gene matches. Per the germline V gene, CDR1 is ENHRY and CDR2 is SYGVKD. This CDR3 has 14 amino acids. CDR3 in amino acids: CAIRETGGDQPQHF. The CDR3, as DNA: TGTGCCATCAGGGAGACAGGGGGGGATCAGCCCCAGCATTTT.

This clone was observed many times. The V and J genes are TRBV9 and TRBJ2-1; the match to TRBD2 covers 8 bases. Germline trimming cut 4 bases from V and 1 base from J; bases unmatched to any gene: 4. CDR3 size: 15 residues. In germline, CDR1 is SGDLS, CDR2 YYNGEE. The CDR3, as DNA: TGTGCCAGCAGCAAAGCGGGGGAATCCTACAATGAGCAGTTCTTC. Translated, it gives CASSKAGESYNEQFF.

This chain joins TRBV6-1 and TRBJ2-1; TRBD1 is a possible D gene (5 bases). The CDR3 runs to 15 residues. V lost 3 bases and J lost 4, with 13 bases in between. The V gene's germline CDR1 is MNHNS and CDR2 SASEGT. The CDR3 spells CASSDQGIGYNEQFF. The CDR3 DNA reads TGTGCCAGCAGTGACCAGGGAATAGGGTACAATGAGCAGTTCTTC.

This clone was seen only a few times. The chain uses TRBV13 and TRBJ2-2; TRBD2 matches 9 bases. The CDR3 is made up of 16 amino acids. The trim removed 4 bases at V and 4 bases at J, leaving 7 bases unmatched. From germline, CDR1 is PRHDT and CDR2 FYEKMQ (reference sequence). The CDR3 sequence is CASSSWTSVFTGELFF. DNA of the CDR3: TGTGCCAGCAGCTCGTGGACTAGCGTGTTCACCGGGGAGCTGTTTTTT.

The V gene is TRBV6-5, the J gene TRBJ1-6, with no clear D. Trimming stripped 2 bases from V and 7 bases from J, with 12 bases between. This CDR3 contains 15 residues. Germline V gene sequence: CDR1 MNHEY, CDR2 SVGAGI. CDR3 in DNA: TGTGCCAGCAGTTACACCGAGGGTCAGAATTCACCCCTCCACTTT. Translating gives CASSYTEGQNSPLHF.

The V and J genes are TRBV18 and TRBJ1-5, with 7 bases lining up with TRBD1. Germline V gene data show CDR1 as KGHSH and CDR2 as LQKENI. The CDR3 runs 15 residues. V dropped 2 bases and J dropped 3; count of bases not matched to a gene: 4. The CDR3 loop reads CASSPAGGFNQPQHF. The CDR3, as DNA: TGTGCCAGCTCACCAGCAGGGGGGTTCAATCAGCCCCAGCATTTT.

The rearrangement joins TRBV5-4 to TRBJ1-1; D might be TRBD1 (5 bases). In germline, CDR1 is SGHNT, CDR2 YYREEE (reference sequence). The V end lost 6 bases, the J end lost 4 bases, and 16 bases lay between the germline ends. CDR3 length equals 14 residues. The DNA of the CDR3 is TGTGCCAGCACTCCCGCGGGGCCTGTCACTGAAGCTTTCTTT. Its translation: CASTPAGPVTEAFF.

For this clone: The same CDR3 can be traced to other DNA sequences in this sample. V is TRBV27 and J is TRBJ2-7, with TRBD2 matching over 12 bases. Germline V gives CDR1 MNHEY, CDR2 SMNVEV (reference sequence). The CDR3 sequence is 16 residues long. The J segment lost 4 bases and the V segment lost 6 bases, leaving 10 bases of the junction unmatched. The CDR3 loop reads CASSPLTSGSVYEQYF. The CDR3 DNA reads TGTGCCAGCAGCCCTTTGACTAGCGGGAGTGTGTACGAGCAGTACTTC.

The rearrangement links TRBV25-1 to TRBJ1-2; maybe TRBD1 (5 bases). This CDR3 has 12 amino acids. Germline V gives CDR1 MGHDK, CDR2 SYGVNS. V was clipped by 1 base and J by 8 bases, with 8 bases between them. CDR3 DNA: TGTGCCAGCAGTGAATTGGGGCAGGGCTACACCTTC. Its protein product is CASSELGQGYTF.

V usage is TRBV2 and J usage is TRBJ2-3; D is possibly TRBD2 (6 bases). The CDR3 is 13 residues long. Per the germline V gene, CDR1 is SNHLY and CDR2 is FYNNEI. Trimming left V 7 bases short and J 2 bases short, with 10 bases between. CDR3 nucleotides: TGTGCCAGCAAGGCGGGGTTCACAGATACGCAGTATTTT. This codes for CASKAGFTDTQYF.

The chain employs TRBV7-3 and TRBJ2-3; 14 nucleotides line up with TRBD2. Germline V gene sequence: CDR1 SGHTA, CDR2 FQGTGA. Losses at the gene ends were 3 bases for V and 5 bases for J; bases not matched to a gene: 4. The CDR3 consists of 16 residues. The CDR3 region is CASSFQTSGRGDTQYF. The CDR3 DNA follows: TGTGCCAGCAGCTTCCAGACTAGCGGGAGGGGAGATACGCAGTATTTT.

Only one count was recorded for this clone. The genes are TRBV5-3 and TRBJ2-7; D is possibly TRBD1 (6 bases). TRBV5-3 is treated as an ORF (open reading frame) with a function not yet certain. The V end lost 0 bases, the J end lost 0 bases, and 16 bases lay between the germline ends. The CDR3 contains 17 residues. The CDR3 sequence: CARSLALQGPSSYEQYF. Here the CDR3 DNA reads TGTGCCAGAAGCTTGGCCCTACAGGGCCCGAGCTCCTACGAGCAGTACTTC.

This sequence joins TRBV11-3 and TRBJ1-3; D not resolved. V lost 10 bases and J lost 4, with 8 bases in between. The CDR3 has 11 residues. In germline, CDR1 is SGHNT, CDR2 YENEEA. The CDR3: CATGHGNTIYF. DNA of the CDR3: TGTGCCACAGGTCACGGAAACACCATATATTTT.

V is TRBV7-9 and J is TRBJ1-5; D may be TRBD1 (6 bases). CDR3 length equals 15 residues. CDR1 is SEHNR and CDR2 is FQNEAQ in the germline V gene (reference sequence). V shed 1 base and J shed 3 bases, with 10 bases lying between them. In DNA form, the CDR3 reads TGTGCCAGCAGCTTAGAATCAGGGGACAATCAGCCCCAGCATTTT. Translation gives CASSLESGDNQPQHF.

V and J are TRBV7-6 and TRBJ1-4, with no clear D. The V and J ends lost 3 bases and 4 bases respectively, with 18 bases between them. CDR3 length: 17 residues. In germline, CDR1 is SGHVS, CDR2 FNYEAQ. The CDR3 DNA reads TGTGCCAGCAGCTTGCCATTGTCTGATCCTAATAATGAAAAACTGTTTTTT. Its protein is CASSLPLSDPNNEKLFF.

The chain links TRBV11-1 to TRBJ1-1; 11 bases map to TRBD1. CDR1 SGHAT and CDR2 FQDESV come from the germline V gene (reference sequence). The CDR3 runs 16 residues. V lost 7 bases to trimming and J lost 5 bases; unmatched junction nucleotides: 12. CDR3 sequence reads: CASTPGTGGRITEAFF. CDR3 in DNA: TGTGCCAGCACCCCCGGGACAGGGGGACGAATTACTGAAGCTTTCTTT.

This clone was counted a single time. The V call is TRBV4-1, the J call TRBJ1-1, with D unresolved. CDR1 and CDR2 from the germline V gene are MGHRA and YSYEKL. This CDR3 has 15 amino acids. V lost 1 base to trimming and J lost 3 bases, with 12 bases between them. The CDR3 DNA follows: TGCGCCAGCAGCCAAGTTGGCAGATTGGACACTGAAGCTTTCTTT. Translated: CASSQVGRLDTEAFF.

The rearrangement joins TRBV6-5 to TRBJ2-1, with D unclear. V lost 4 bases and J lost 3, with 16 bases in between. Germline V gene data show CDR1 as MNHEY and CDR2 as SVGAGI. There are 16 residues in the CDR3. DNA for the CDR3: TGTGCCAGCAGTTCCGGGTCCACCCGTGGCTACAATGAGCAGTTCTTC. It codes for CASSSGSTRGYNEQFF.

This clone was seen only once. The chain joins TRBV25-1 to TRBJ2-3; the D gene is possibly TRBD2 (6 bases). The CDR3 consists of 16 residues. The germline V gene has CDR1 MGHDK and CDR2 SYGVNS. V was shortened by 1 base and J by 2 bases, with 13 bases between the two germline ends. As DNA, the CDR3 is TGTGCCAGCAGTGAATTGATAACTAGCTCCACAGATACGCAGTATTTT. The encoded protein is CASSELITSSTDTQYF.

V and J are TRBV7-3 and TRBJ2-1; D gene uncertain. The CDR3 is 14 amino acids. Germline CDR1 is SGHTA and CDR2 is FQGTGA. V dropped 4 bases and J dropped 5 bases, with 12 bases sitting between them. CDR3 sequence: CASSSLGGNNEQFF. CDR3 nucleotides: TGTGCCAGCAGCTCCCTAGGCGGTAACAATGAGCAGTTCTTC.